The 3 T cell receptor beta chains in this list originate from one sample, sequenced in a study of T cells expressing NK-cell markers (dated by TCRdb to the early 2020s). The receptor library was made with 5' RACE. This sample was sequenced with an Illumina HiSeq 2000. TCRdb reprocessed the reads and lists each CDR3 protein sequence as a single entry, with no DNA. This sample's listing comprises about 430,000 distinct CDR3 sequences. Under 1.5% of the sample belongs to the ten largest clones. Sample: blood T cells: a sorted CD56 or NKG2C T cell subset, CD4+ or CD8+ T cells, or bulk PBMC T cells (not recorded which). The receptors stem from a woman aged 50 to 60 in good health. Donor details come from another sample of the same person, matched by shared clones.

The V gene is TRBV29-1, the J gene TRBJ2-7; TCRdb proposes TRBD2, but this gene call is untestable without DNA. The CDR3 loop spans 13 amino acids. Germline V lookup: CDR1 SQVTM, CDR2 ANQGSEA. The CDR3 sequence: CSVGRIEGLEQYF.

The chain uses TRBV24-1 and TRBJ2-3; TCRdb gives TRBD1 as the D gene, but with no DNA this cannot be confirmed. Germline V gives CDR1 KGHDR, CDR2 SFDVKD. CDR3 length equals 16 residues. This chain's CDR3 is CATSDPGQASTDTQYF.

The V call is TRBV12-3 or TRBV12-4, the J call TRBJ2-3; without DNA, the TCRdb call of TRBD2 cannot be checked. This CDR3 is 18 amino acids long. Here the CDR3 reads CASRRRGSGRAGTDTQYF.